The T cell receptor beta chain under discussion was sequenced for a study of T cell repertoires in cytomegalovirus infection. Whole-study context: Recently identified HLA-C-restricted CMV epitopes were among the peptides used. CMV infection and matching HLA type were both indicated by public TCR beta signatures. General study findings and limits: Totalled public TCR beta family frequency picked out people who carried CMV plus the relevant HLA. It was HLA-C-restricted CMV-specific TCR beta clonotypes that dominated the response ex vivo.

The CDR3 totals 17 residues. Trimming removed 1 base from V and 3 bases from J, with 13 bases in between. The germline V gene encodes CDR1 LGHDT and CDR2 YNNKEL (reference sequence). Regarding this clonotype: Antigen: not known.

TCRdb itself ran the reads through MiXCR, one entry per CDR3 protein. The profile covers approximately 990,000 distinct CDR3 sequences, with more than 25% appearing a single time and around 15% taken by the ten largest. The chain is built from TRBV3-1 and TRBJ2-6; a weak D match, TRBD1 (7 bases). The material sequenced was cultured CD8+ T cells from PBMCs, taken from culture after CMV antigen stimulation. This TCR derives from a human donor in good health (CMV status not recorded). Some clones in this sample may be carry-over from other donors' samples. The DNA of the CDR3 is TGTGCCAGCAGCCAAGGGGCCAGGGGGGATGGGGCCAACGTCCTGACTTTC. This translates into CASSQGARGDGANVLTF.